This T cell receptor beta chain was sequenced for a study of shared clonotypes between healthy human individuals. TCRdb's table, derived via immunoSEQ multiplex PCR, lists solely in-frame clones and lacks some. The sample lists about 120,000 clones; around 65% were seen once. This clone was counted between two and nine times. The germline V and J ends were trimmed by 3 bases and 0 bases, with 7 bases remaining between them. This CDR3 comprises 14 residues. Germline V CDR1 and CDR2: SGHDT, YYEEEE. The chain joins TRBV5-6 to TRBJ1-3; D is unclear. Sequences were obtained from memory CD8+ T cells sorted from blood. Subset of the sample: CD45RO+ cells pooled with CCR7-negative TemRA cells. The TCR sequence derives from a woman aged 30 to 39 in good health. CDR3 sequence (DNA): TGTGCCAGCAGCTCCAGTTACTCTGGAAACACCATATATTTT. It encodes CASSSSYSGNTIYF. The whole variable domain, filled in from reference TRBV5-6 and TRBJ1-3, reads DAGVTQSPTHLIKTRGQQVTLRCSPKSGHDTVSWYQQALGQGPQFIFQYYEEEERQRGNFPDRFSGHQFPNYSSELNVNALLLGDSALYLCASSSSYSGNTIYFGEGSWLTVV.